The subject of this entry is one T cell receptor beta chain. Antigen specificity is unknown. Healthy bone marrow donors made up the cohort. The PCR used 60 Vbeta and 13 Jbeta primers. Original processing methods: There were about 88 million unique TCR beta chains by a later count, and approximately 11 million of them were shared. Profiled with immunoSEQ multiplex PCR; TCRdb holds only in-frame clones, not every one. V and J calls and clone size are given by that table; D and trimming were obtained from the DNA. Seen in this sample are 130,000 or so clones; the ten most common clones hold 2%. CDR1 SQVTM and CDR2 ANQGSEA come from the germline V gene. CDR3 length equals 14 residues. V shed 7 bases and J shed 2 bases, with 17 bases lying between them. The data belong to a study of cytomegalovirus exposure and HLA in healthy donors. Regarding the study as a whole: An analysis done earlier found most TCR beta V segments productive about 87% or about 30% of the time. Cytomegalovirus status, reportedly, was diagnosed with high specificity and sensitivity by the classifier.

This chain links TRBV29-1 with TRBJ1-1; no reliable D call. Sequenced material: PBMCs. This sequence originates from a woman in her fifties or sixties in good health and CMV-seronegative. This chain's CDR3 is CSAIVQISNTEAFF. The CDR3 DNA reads TGCAGCGCTATTGTACAGATTTCTAACACTGAAGCTTTCTTT.